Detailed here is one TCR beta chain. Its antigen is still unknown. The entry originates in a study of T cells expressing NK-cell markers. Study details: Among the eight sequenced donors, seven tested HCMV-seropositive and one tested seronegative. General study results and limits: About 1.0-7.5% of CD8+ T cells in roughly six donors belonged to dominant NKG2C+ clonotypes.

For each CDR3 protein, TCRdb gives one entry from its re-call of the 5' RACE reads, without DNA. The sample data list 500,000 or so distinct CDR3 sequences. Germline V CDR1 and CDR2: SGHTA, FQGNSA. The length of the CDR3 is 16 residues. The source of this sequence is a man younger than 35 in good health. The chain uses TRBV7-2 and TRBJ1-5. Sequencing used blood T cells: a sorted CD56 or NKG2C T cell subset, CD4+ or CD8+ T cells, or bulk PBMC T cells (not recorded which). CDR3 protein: CASSLAGRQSNQPQHF.